This TCR beta chain was recovered during a study of CD8 T cells in ankylosing spondylitis. Broader study findings: Certain motif variants had earlier been reported in reactive arthritis synovial fluid and blood. A motif in TCR beta, a set of eight or nine highly homologous variants, appeared characteristic of ankylosing spondylitis blood. There was reportedly significant enrichment of clones that were disease-linked in matched ankylosing spondylitis synovial fluid.

Library preparation for TCR beta used quantitative 5'-RACE with molecular barcodes. Using its own MiXCR run on the 5' RACE reads, TCRdb lists one record per CDR3 protein. The sample shows roughly 220,000 distinct CDR3 sequences, roughly 10% of them seen only once. In this sample, this clonotype turned up a few times. Antigen specificity is unknown. The CDR3 spans 15 residues. The J segment lost 5 bases and the V segment lost 8 bases, leaving 16 bases of the junction unmatched. The germline CDR1 and CDR2 sequences are DFQATT and SNEGSKA (reference sequence). The receptor comes from a male donor with ankylosing spondylitis or in good health (not recorded which). J is TRBJ2-5 and V is TRBV20-1; 8 bases map to TRBD1. Sequencing used blood, either unsorted or a sorted T cell fraction (not recorded which). CDR3 DNA sequence: TGCAGTCCCCTATTCCGGGCAGGGGGCTTCGAGACCCAGTACTTC. Its translation is CSPLFRAGGFETQYF.